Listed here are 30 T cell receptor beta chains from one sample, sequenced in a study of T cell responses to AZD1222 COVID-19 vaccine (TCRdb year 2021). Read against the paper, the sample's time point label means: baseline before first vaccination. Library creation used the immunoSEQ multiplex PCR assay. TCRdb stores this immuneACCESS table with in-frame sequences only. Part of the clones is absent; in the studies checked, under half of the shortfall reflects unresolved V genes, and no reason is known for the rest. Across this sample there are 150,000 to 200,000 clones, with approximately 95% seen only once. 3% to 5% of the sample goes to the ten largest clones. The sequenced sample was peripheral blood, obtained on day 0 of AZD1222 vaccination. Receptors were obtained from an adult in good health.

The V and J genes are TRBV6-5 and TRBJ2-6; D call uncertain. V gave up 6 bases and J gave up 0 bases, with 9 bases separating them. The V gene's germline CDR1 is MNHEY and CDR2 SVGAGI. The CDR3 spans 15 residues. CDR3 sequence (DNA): TGTGCCAGCAGAACGCCTGGCTCTGGGGCCAACGTCCTGACTTTC. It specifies CASRTPGSGANVLTF.

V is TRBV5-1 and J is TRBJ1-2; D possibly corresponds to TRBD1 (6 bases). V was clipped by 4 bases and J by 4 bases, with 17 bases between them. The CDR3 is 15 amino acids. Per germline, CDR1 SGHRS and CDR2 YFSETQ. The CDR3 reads CASSPGTPDLYGYTF. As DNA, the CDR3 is TGCGCCAGCAGCCCCGGGACACCAGACCTCTATGGCTACACCTTC.

CDR3 in amino acids: CASSLAGAGSGNTIYF. CDR3 DNA: TGTGCCAGCAGCTTAGCCGGGGCCGGCTCTGGAAACACCATATATTTT. The chain couples TRBV7-2 to TRBJ1-3, with TRBD1 as a possible D gene (5 bases). This CDR3 region has 16 residues. Trimming removed 0 bases at V and 0 bases at J, with 9 bases between. CDR1 is SGHTA and CDR2 is FQGNSA in the germline V gene.

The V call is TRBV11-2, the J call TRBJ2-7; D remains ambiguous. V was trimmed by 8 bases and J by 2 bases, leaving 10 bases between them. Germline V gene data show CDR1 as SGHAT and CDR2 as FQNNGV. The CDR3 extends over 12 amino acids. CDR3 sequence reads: CASLRATYEQYF. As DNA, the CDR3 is TGTGCCAGCCTCCGGGCCACCTACGAGCAGTACTTC.

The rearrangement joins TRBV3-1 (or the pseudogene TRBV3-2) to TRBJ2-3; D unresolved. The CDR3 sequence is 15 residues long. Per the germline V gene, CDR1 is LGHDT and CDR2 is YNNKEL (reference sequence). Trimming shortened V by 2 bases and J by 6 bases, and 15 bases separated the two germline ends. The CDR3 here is CASSQLPRRRDTQYF. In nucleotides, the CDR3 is TGTGCCAGCAGCCAACTGCCTCGCCGGCGTGATACGCAGTATTTT.

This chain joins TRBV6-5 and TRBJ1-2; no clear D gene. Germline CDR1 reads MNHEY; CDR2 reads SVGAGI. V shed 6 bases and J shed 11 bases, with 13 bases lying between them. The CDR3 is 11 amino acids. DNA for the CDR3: TGTGCCAGCAGGGGTATCCGGGAATACACCTTC. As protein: CASRGIREYTF.

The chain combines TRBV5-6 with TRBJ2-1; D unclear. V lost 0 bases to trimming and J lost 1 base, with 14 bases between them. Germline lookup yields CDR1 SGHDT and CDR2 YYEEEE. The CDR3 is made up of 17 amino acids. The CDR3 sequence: CASSLALEQDSYNEQFF. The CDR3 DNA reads TGTGCCAGCAGCTTGGCCTTGGAGCAGGATTCCTACAATGAGCAGTTCTTC.

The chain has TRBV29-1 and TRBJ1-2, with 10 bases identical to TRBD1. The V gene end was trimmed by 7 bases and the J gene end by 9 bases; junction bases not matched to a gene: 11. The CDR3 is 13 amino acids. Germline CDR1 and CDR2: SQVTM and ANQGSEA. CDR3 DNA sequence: TGCAGCGCCCCTGGGGGGGACAGGGGAAGCTACACCTTC. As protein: CSAPGGDRGSYTF. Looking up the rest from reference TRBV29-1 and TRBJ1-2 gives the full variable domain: SAVISQKPSRDICQRGTSLTIQCQVDSQVTMMFWYRQQPGQSLTLIATANQGSEATYESGFVIDKFPISRPNLTFSTLTVSNMSPEDSSIYLCSAPGGDRGSYTFGSGTRLTVV.

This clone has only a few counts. The CDR3 DNA reads as TGTGCCTGGACATCCAACCAAGATCAGCCCCAGCATTTT. The encoded protein is CAWTSNQDQPQHF. The gene calls are TRBV30 and TRBJ1-5; no definite D call. This CDR3 has 13 residues. V was cut by 4 bases and J by 5 bases, with 12 bases left in between. Germline assignment: CDR1 GTSNPN and CDR2 SVGIG (reference sequence).

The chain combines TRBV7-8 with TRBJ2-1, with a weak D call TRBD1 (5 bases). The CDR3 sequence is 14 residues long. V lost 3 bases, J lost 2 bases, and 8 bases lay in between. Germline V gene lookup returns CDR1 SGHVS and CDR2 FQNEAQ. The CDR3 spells CASSLGLTYNEQFF. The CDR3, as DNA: TGTGCCAGCAGCTTGGGGCTGACCTACAATGAGCAGTTCTTC. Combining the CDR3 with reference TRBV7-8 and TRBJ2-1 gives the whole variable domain GAGVSQSPRYKVAKRGQDVALRCDPISGHVSLFWYQQALGQGPEFLTYFQNEAQLDKSGLPSDRFFAERPEGSVSTLKIQRTQQEDSAVYLCASSLGLTYNEQFFGPGTRLTVL.

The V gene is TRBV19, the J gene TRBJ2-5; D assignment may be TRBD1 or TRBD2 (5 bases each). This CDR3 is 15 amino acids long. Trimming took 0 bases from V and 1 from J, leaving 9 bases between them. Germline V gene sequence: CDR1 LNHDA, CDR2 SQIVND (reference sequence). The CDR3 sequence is CASSIEGRIQETQYF. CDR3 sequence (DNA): TGTGCCAGTAGTATAGAGGGACGGATCCAAGAGACCCAGTACTTC.

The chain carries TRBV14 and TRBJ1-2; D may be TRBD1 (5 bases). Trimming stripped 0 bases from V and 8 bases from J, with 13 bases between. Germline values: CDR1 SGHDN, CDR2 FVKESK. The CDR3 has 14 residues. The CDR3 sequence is CASSQDGPGYGYTF. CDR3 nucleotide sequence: TGTGCCAGCAGCCAAGATGGGCCAGGGTACGGCTACACCTTC. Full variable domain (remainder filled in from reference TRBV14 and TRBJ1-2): EAGVTQFPSHSVIEKGQTVTLRCDPISGHDNLYWYRRVMGKEIKFLLHFVKESKQDESGMPNNRFLAERTGGTYSTLKVQPAELEDSGVYFCASSQDGPGYGYTFGSGTRLTVV.

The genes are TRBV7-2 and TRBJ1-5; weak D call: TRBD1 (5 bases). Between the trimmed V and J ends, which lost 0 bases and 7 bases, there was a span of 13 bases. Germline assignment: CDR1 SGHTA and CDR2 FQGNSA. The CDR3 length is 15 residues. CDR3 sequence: CASSLALGEQQPQHF. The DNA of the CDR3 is TGTGCCAGCAGCTTAGCGCTAGGGGAACAACAGCCCCAGCATTTT. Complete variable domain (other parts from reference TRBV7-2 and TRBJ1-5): GAGVSQSPSNKVTEKGKDVELRCDPISGHTALYWYRQSLGQGLEFLIYFQGNSAPDKSGLPSDRFSAERTGGSVSTLTIQRTQQEDSAVYLCASSLALGEQQPQHFGDGTRLSIL.

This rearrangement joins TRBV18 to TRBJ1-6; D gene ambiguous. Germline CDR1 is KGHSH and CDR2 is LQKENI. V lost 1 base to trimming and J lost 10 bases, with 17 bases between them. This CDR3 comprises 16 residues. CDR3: CASSPLNPGRHSPLHF. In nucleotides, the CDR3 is TGTGCCAGCTCACCACTTAACCCAGGACGGCACTCACCCCTCCACTTT.

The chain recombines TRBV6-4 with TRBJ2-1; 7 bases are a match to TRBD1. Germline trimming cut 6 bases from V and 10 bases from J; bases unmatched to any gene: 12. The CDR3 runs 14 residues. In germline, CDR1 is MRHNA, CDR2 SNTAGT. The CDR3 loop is CASRPDRQGIEQFF. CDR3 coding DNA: TGTGCCAGCAGACCCGACAGACAGGGTATCGAGCAGTTCTTC.

The CDR3 sequence is CASSSGTSGTDTQYF. The CDR3 coding sequence is TGTGCCAGCAGTTCCGGGACTAGCGGTACAGATACGCAGTATTTT. The chain joins TRBV6-4 to TRBJ2-3; 11 bases agree with TRBD2. Germline CDR1 and CDR2: MRHNA and SNTAGT. Trimming took 5 bases from V and 3 from J; bases not matched to a gene: 4. This CDR3 is 15 amino acids long.

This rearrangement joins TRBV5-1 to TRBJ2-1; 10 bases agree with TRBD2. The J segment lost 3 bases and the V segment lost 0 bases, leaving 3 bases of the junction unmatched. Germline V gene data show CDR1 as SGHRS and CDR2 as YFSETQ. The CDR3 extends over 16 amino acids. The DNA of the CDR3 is TGCGCCAGCAGCTTGGCCGGACTAGCGGACTACAATGAGCAGTTCTTC. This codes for CASSLAGLADYNEQFF.

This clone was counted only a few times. CDR3 sequence: CSVVGGHYPETQYF. The DNA of the CDR3 is TGCAGCGTTGTTGGCGGTCACTACCCAGAGACCCAGTACTTC. This chain links TRBV29-1 with TRBJ2-5; D not certain. The CDR3 length is 14 residues. CDR1 is SQVTM and CDR2 is ANQGSEA in the germline V gene. Deletions cut 4 bases from V and 4 bases from J, with 16 bases between.

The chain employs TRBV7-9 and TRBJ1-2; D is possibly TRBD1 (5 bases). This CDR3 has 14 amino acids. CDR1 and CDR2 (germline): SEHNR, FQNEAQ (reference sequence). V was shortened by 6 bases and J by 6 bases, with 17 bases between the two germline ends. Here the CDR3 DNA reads TGTGCCAGCAGGCACCGGGACGGAAGAAATGGCTACACCTTC. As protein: CASRHRDGRNGYTF.

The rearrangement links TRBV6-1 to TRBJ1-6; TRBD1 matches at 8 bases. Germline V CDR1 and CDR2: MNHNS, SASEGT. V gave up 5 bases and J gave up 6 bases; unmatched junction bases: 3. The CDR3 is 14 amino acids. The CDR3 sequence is CASSLDRVNSPLHF. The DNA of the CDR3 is TGTGCCAGCAGTTTGGACAGGGTTAATTCACCCCTCCACTTT.

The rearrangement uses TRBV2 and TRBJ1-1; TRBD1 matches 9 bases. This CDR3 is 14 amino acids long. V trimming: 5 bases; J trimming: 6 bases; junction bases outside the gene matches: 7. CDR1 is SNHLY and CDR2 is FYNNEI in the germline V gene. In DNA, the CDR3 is TGTGCCAGCAGTTCGGGACAGGGCTGGGCTGAAGCTTTCTTT. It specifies CASSSGQGWAEAFF.

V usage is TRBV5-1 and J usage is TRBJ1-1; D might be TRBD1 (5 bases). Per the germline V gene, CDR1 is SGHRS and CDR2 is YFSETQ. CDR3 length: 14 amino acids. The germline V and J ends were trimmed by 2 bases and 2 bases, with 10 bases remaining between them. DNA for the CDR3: TGCGCCAGCAGCTTAGCAGGGACCAACACTGAAGCTTTCTTT. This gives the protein CASSLAGTNTEAFF.

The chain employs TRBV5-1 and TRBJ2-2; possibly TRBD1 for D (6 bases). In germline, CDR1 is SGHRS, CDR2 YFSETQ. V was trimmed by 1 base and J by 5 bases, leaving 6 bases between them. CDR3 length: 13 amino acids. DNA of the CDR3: TGCGCCAGCAGCTTGCAGGGGACCGGGGAGCTGTTTTTT. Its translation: CASSLQGTGELFF.

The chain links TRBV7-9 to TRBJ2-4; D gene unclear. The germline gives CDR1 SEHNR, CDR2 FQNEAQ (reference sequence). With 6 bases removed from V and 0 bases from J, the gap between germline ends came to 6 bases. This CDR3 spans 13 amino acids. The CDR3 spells CASRELAKNIQYF. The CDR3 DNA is TGTGCCAGCAGGGAACTAGCCAAAAACATTCAGTACTTC.

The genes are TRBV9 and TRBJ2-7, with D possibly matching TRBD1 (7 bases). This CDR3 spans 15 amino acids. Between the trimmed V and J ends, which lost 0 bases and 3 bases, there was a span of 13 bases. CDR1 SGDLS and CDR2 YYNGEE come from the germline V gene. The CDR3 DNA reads TGTGCCAGCAGCGTAGGGGCAGGGGGGTACTACGAGCAGTACTTC. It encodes CASSVGAGGYYEQYF.

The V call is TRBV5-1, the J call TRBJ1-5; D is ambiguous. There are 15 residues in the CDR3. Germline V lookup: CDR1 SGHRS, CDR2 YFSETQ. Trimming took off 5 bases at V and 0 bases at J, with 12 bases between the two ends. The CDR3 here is CASSPDGTSNQPQHF. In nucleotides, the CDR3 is TGCGCCAGCAGTCCGGACGGAACTAGCAATCAGCCCCAGCATTTT.

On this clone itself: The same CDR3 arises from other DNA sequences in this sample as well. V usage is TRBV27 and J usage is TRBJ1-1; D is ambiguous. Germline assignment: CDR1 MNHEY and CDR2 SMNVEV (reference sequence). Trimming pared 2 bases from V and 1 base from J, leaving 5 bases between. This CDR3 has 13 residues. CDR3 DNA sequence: TGTGCCAGCAGTTTAGGTTCGAACACTGAAGCTTTCTTT. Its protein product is CASSLGSNTEAFF.

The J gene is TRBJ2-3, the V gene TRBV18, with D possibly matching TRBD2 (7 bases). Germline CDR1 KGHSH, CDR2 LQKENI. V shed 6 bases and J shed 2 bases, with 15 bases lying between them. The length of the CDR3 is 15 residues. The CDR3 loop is CASSRTAGSTDTQYF. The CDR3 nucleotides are TGTGCCAGCTCCCGGACAGCGGGGTCCACAGATACGCAGTATTTT.

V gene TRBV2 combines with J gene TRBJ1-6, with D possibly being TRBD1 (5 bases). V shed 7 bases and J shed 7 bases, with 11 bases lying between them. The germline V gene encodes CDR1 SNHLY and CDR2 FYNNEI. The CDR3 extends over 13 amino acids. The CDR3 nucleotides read TGTGCCAGCAAGGTGACAGTCAATTCACCCCTCCACTTT. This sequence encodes CASKVTVNSPLHF.

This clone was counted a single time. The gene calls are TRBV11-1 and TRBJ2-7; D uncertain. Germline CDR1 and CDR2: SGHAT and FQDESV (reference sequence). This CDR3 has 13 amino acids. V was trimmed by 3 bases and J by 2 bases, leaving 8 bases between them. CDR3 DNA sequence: TGTGCCAGCAGCTTTGACAAGGCCTACGAGCAGTACTTC. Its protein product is CASSFDKAYEQYF.